This T cell receptor (beta chain) was sequenced in a study of T cell responses to AZD1222 COVID-19 vaccine (dated by TCRdb to about 2021). Background for the entire study: AZD1222 recipients with second doses at about 4 weeks or about 12 weeks were pooled, because spike-specific TCR depth and breadth did not differ between schedules. TCR sequencing covered over 230 trial participants: approximately 200 given two doses of AZD1222 and 26 given two doses of MenACWY control vaccine. Trial participants were enrolled by age into 18-55, 56-69 and 70-plus year subgroups, with 148, 28 and 57 TCR-sequenced participants respectively. On the study overall, not on this receptor specifically: Because no samples from the day 14 peak response were available, repertoires could be characterized only after the peak T cell response. Most participants were white British and females outnumbered males, and the authors suggested that clonal diversity may have been underestimated. The vaccine-associated CD4 TCRs covered the entire spike protein, and the dominant responses fell in regions 160-218 and 743-854. Only six AZD1222 recipients were SARS-CoV-2 seropositive at baseline, limiting conclusions about previously exposed vaccinees. The 56-69-year group was small, and its depth increase did not reach significance, likely because of low power. Spike-specific TCR breadth and depth rose significantly after two AZD1222 doses compared with day 0 and with MenACWY recipients. Reportedly, close to half of the unique spike-specific TCRs recognized epitopes lying outside the regions that are mutated in the B.1.351 and B.1.1.7 variants.

The junction shows trimming of 1 base on V and 0 bases on J, and the gene matches do not reach 8 bases of it. From the cysteine through the phenylalanine, the CDR3 covers 19 amino acids. Only the CDR3 part of the read is kept: 57 bases, read in frame from the first base. As encoded in the germline V gene, CDR1 is SGHVS while CDR2 is FQNEAQ. A note on this clone: What this receptor recognizes is not known. No per-base quality is available; no much larger clone lies one base away.

The time point label on this specimen signifies: baseline before first vaccination. Samples from vaccinated people were obtained from the UK trials COV001 and COV002, which included a single-blind randomized controlled phase 2/3 trial of AZD1222 (ChAdOx1 nCoV-19) in healthy adults. For TCRbeta chain sequencing, PBMC samples from trial participants were taken at day 0 and at day 28 after the second dose. The CDR3 regions of human TCRbeta chains were analyzed by immunosequencing. The paper's processing steps were these. Repertoire TCRs were matched against a reference library of SARS-CoV-2-specific TCRs generated with the MIRA antigen-specificity platform. Breadth was defined as the fraction of unique TCRs that were SARS-CoV-2-associated, and depth was defined as the fraction of total T cells that were SARS-CoV-2-associated. Using the MIRA data, every spike-specific TCR was mapped to the spike region that the TCR reacted to and assigned to either a CD4 or a CD8 class. Log10-transformed breadth and depth values were compared by one-way ANOVA with Sidak's multiple comparisons tests. In its TCRdb copy, this immuneACCESS table keeps in-frame sequences only and misses some clones. Where compared with another copy, unresolved V genes explain less than half of these, and the others have no known cause. The D gene and trimming were derived from the DNA, and the V and J assignments and clone size from that table. The sample includes approximately 130,000 clones, with 93% observed a single time. The biggest ten clones account for around 3.1% of the sample.

This TCR came from an adult in good health. Rearrangement joined TRBV7-8 to TRBJ2-7; 14 bases in the junction line up with TRBD2. The material sequenced was peripheral blood, taken on day 0 of AZD1222 vaccination. The CDR3 in this case is CASSLVGLAGESSSYEQYF. The sequenced DNA is TGTGCCAGCAGCTTAGTGGGACTAGCGGGAGAGTCGAGCTCCTACGAGCAGTACTTC. Supplemented by the reference TRBV7-8 and TRBJ2-7 proteins around the CDR3, the complete variable domain is GAGVSQSPRYKVAKRGQDVALRCDPISGHVSLFWYQQALGQGPEFLTYFQNEAQLDKSGLPSDRFFAERPEGSVSTLKIQRTQQEDSAVYLCASSLVGLAGESSSYEQYFGPGTRLTVT.